Sequencing of this TCR beta chain was carried out in a study of early stage breast cancer tumors. Study details: The ER+/PR+/HER2- tumors included roughly 8 ductal and four lobular carcinomas.

With regard to this clone: Its antigen is unknown.

Notes on the study in general: Compared with adjacent normal breast, tumors showed about 2.4-fold denser, more clonal T cells. Tumor and normal breast were distinguished via blood comparison in about 90% of the 16 patients.

Germline assignment: CDR1 MNHNS and CDR2 SASEGT. The CDR3 contains 14 residues. The V end lost 7 bases, the J end lost 5 bases, and 18 bases lay between the germline ends. Blood replicates held 0.5 ug DNA, tumor or normal breast roughly 1.5 ug, two each. Some clones are missing from TCRdb's copy, which holds only in-frame ones; the method was immunoSEQ multiplex PCR. The sample contains about 63,000 clones, roughly 80% of which appear only once. The chain carries TRBV6-1 and TRBJ2-7, with D tentatively TRBD1 (5 bases). The TCR originated in a person under 45 with breast cancer. Sequencing used blood. Here the CDR3 reads CASTWSGQGDEQYF. CDR3 DNA: TGTGCCAGCACGTGGTCGGGCCAGGGCGACGAGCAGTACTTC.